This is a list of T cell receptor beta chains from one sample in a study of CD8+CD57+ T cells in acquired aplastic anemia. In TCRdb, the reads were re-called with MiXCR into one record per CDR3 protein. The sample shows over 200,000 distinct CDR3 sequences, 61% of them seen only once. The sequenced sample consisted of sorted CD4+, CD8+, or CD8+CD57+ T cells (not recorded which) from PBMCs. These receptors were obtained from a human donor in good health. Both conserved end residues are part of each CDR3. The order of the fields is CDR3 DNA, CDR3 protein, D gene, clone size, J gene, CDR3 length, V gene. The D gene is left open where the match is weak. Expanded clones are given a class, and other clones once, few, many or no size at all.

CDR3 DNA: TGCGCCAGCAGCTTTGGTGAGGGGGCGCCCTACGAGCAGTACTTC; CDR3 protein: CASSFGEGAPYEQYF; D gene: TRBD1; clone size: many; J gene: TRBJ2-7; CDR3 length: 15; V gene: TRBV5-1
CDR3 DNA: TGTGCCAGCAGCTGGGCGGGGTCACACTCCTACGAGCAGTACTTC; CDR3 protein: CASSWAGSHSYEQYF; D gene: -; clone size: -; J gene: TRBJ2-7; CDR3 length: 15; V gene: TRBV2
CDR3 DNA: TGTGCCAGCAGTGAAATGGCGCGAGGCAGGGGAAACTACGAGCAGTACTTC; CDR3 protein: CASSEMARGRGNYEQYF; D gene: -; clone size: few; J gene: TRBJ2-7; CDR3 length: 17; V gene: TRBV25-1
CDR3 DNA: TGTGCCAGCAGCTTAGGACTAGCGGGGGGGCTTACAGATACGCAGTATTTT; CDR3 protein: CASSLGLAGGLTDTQYF; D gene: TRBD2; clone size: -; J gene: TRBJ2-3; CDR3 length: 17; V gene: TRBV7-6
CDR3 DNA: TGCAGTGCTAGCGAGGTCGGGGGGACAGCCTACAATGAGCAGTTCTTC; CDR3 protein: CSASEVGGTAYNEQFF; D gene: -; clone size: -; J gene: TRBJ2-1; CDR3 length: 16; V gene: TRBV20-1
CDR3 DNA: TGTGCCAGCAGCCCGACTATCGGATTGCTCCAGCATTTT; CDR3 protein: CASSPTIGLLQHF; D gene: -; clone size: many; J gene: TRBJ1-5; CDR3 length: 13; V gene: TRBV3-2
CDR3 DNA: TGTGCCAGCAGCTTAGGAGGGGCGAATCAGCCCCAGCATTTT; CDR3 protein: CASSLGGANQPQHF; D gene: -; clone size: -; J gene: TRBJ1-5; CDR3 length: 14; V gene: TRBV7-6
CDR3 DNA: TGTGCCACCCAGGGACAGGGGGGAATTGGAGAGGGCAATGAGCAGTTCTTC; CDR3 protein: CATQGQGGIGEGNEQFF; D gene: TRBD1; clone size: -; J gene: TRBJ2-1; CDR3 length: 17; V gene: TRBV24-1
CDR3 DNA: TGTGCCAGCAGCGCATCAGGGGGCGCGTACACCGGGGAGCTGTTTTTT; CDR3 protein: CASSASGGAYTGELFF; D gene: TRBD1; clone size: -; J gene: TRBJ2-2; CDR3 length: 16; V gene: TRBV9
CDR3 DNA: TGTGCCAGCAGCTTAACAGCCATGAACACTGAAGCTTTCTTT; CDR3 protein: CASSLTAMNTEAFF; D gene: -; clone size: few; J gene: TRBJ1-1; CDR3 length: 14; V gene: TRBV7-2
CDR3 DNA: TGTGCCAGTAATAGCGGGAGGGCCGGGGATGAGCAGTTCTTC; CDR3 protein: CASNSGRAGDEQFF; D gene: TRBD2; clone size: many; J gene: TRBJ2-1; CDR3 length: 14; V gene: TRBV2
CDR3 DNA: TGCAGTGCGCTCCCCGGGTATGGCTACACCTTC; CDR3 protein: CSALPGYGYTF; D gene: -; clone size: -; J gene: TRBJ1-2; CDR3 length: 11; V gene: TRBV20-1
CDR3 DNA: TGTGCCAGCAGACCGACAGGGTCTGAGTATGGCAACGCCTTC; CDR3 protein: CASRPTGSEYGNAF; D gene: TRBD1; clone size: -; J gene: TRBJ1-2; CDR3 length: 14; V gene: TRBV7-9
CDR3 DNA: TGTGCCAGCAGCTTCGAAGGGCGGGGACAACCCTCTCAGAACACTGAAGCTTTCTTT; CDR3 protein: CASSFEGRGQPSQNTEAFF; D gene: -; clone size: -; J gene: TRBJ1-1; CDR3 length: 19; V gene: TRBV5-6
CDR3 DNA: TGTGCCAGCAGGTCGGGATACGTGGGTACTGAAGCTTTCTTT; CDR3 protein: CASRSGYVGTEAFF; D gene: -; clone size: -; J gene: TRBJ1-1; CDR3 length: 14; V gene: TRBV4-2
CDR3 DNA: TGTGCCAGCAGCCTATACGGACAGGGAAAGAGGCAGTTCTTC; CDR3 protein: CASSLYGQGKRQFF; D gene: TRBD1; clone size: few; J gene: TRBJ2-1; CDR3 length: 14; V gene: TRBV14
CDR3 DNA: TGCAGTGCCCCCGGACCGCGCTACCACGAGCAGTACTTC; CDR3 protein: CSAPGPRYHEQYF; D gene: -; clone size: -; J gene: TRBJ2-7; CDR3 length: 13; V gene: TRBV20-1
CDR3 DNA: TGCAGTGCTAGAGATCTGGACGGACCTAATGAAAAACTGTTTTTT; CDR3 protein: CSARDLDGPNEKLFF; D gene: -; clone size: -; J gene: TRBJ1-4; CDR3 length: 15; V gene: TRBV20-1
CDR3 DNA: TGCGCCAGCACCATAGCGCGGGGCTCCTACGAGCAGTACTTC; CDR3 protein: CASTIARGSYEQYF; D gene: -; clone size: -; J gene: TRBJ2-7; CDR3 length: 14; V gene: TRBV5-1
CDR3 DNA: TGTGCCAGCAGCCAAGATCCAGTTTTTATGGACGCGATCACTGAAGCTTTCTTT; CDR3 protein: CASSQDPVFMDAITEAFF; D gene: -; clone size: few; J gene: TRBJ1-1; CDR3 length: 18; V gene: TRBV3-1
CDR3 DNA: TGTGCCAGCAGTCGGCGGCCTAGCGGGGGTCCCGATACGCAGTATTTT; CDR3 protein: CASSRRPSGGPDTQYF; D gene: TRBD2; clone size: -; J gene: TRBJ2-3; CDR3 length: 16; V gene: TRBV10-1
CDR3 DNA: TGTGCCAGCAGCGTAGGGACTAGCGGGAAGAATGAGCAGTTCTTC; CDR3 protein: CASSVGTSGKNEQFF; D gene: TRBD2; clone size: -; J gene: TRBJ2-1; CDR3 length: 15; V gene: TRBV5-1
CDR3 DNA: TGTGCCAGCAGTGGCATGTCCGCGGGCGATAATTCACCCCTCCACTTT; CDR3 protein: CASSGMSAGDNSPLHF; D gene: -; clone size: -; J gene: TRBJ1-6; CDR3 length: 16; V gene: TRBV25-1
CDR3 DNA: TGTGCCACCAGCCTTACAGGGGTCACTGAAGCTTTCTTT; CDR3 protein: CATSLTGVTEAFF; D gene: TRBD1; clone size: -; J gene: TRBJ1-1; CDR3 length: 13; V gene: TRBV15
CDR3 DNA: TGTGCCAGCAGTGCGCGACAGGGGGGTGCGAACACCGGGGAGCTGTTTTTT; CDR3 protein: CASSARQGGANTGELFF; D gene: TRBD1; clone size: -; J gene: TRBJ2-2; CDR3 length: 17; V gene: TRBV25-1
CDR3 DNA: TGTGCCAGCAGCGCGACGAGCACCGGGGAGCTGTTTTTT; CDR3 protein: CASSATSTGELFF; D gene: -; clone size: -; J gene: TRBJ2-2; CDR3 length: 13; V gene: TRBV9
CDR3 DNA: TGTGCCAGCAGCGCCGACAGGGGGCAGGGCTATGGCTACACCTTC; CDR3 protein: CASSADRGQGYGYTF; D gene: TRBD1; clone size: -; J gene: TRBJ1-2; CDR3 length: 15; V gene: TRBV9
CDR3 DNA: TGTGCCAGCAGCGTAAAAGCGGGGCCCCAAGCGAACACCGGGGAGCTGTTTTTT; CDR3 protein: CASSVKAGPQANTGELFF; D gene: TRBD2; clone size: many; J gene: TRBJ2-2; CDR3 length: 18; V gene: TRBV9
CDR3 DNA: TGTGCCAGCAGTTACGGCGGCGGGGGGTCCTCCTACGAGCAGTACTTC; CDR3 protein: CASSYGGGGSSYEQYF; D gene: TRBD2; clone size: many; J gene: TRBJ2-7; CDR3 length: 16; V gene: TRBV6-2/TRBV6-3
CDR3 DNA: TGTGCCAGCAGTCACCTTAATGATGCGCTGTTTTTT; CDR3 protein: CASSHLNDALFF; D gene: -; clone size: -; J gene: TRBJ1-4; CDR3 length: 12; V gene: TRBV6-5
CDR3 DNA: TGTGCCAGCAGTCCGCCAACCGGGACAGTGAGGGGTAGGGATACGCAGTATTTT; CDR3 protein: CASSPPTGTVRGRDTQYF; D gene: TRBD1; clone size: few; J gene: TRBJ2-3; CDR3 length: 18; V gene: TRBV27